This T cell receptor (beta chain) was identified in a study of cytomegalovirus exposure and HLA in healthy donors. Whole-study context: When 300 to 500 donors were genotyped, 80% to 90% of them were found to fall in the Caucasian-associated ancestry cluster. Points from the study as a whole: Presence/absence analyses supposed approximately even sequencing depth among donors.

J lost 0 bases, V lost 4 bases, and 2 bases had no gene match. CDR1 and CDR2 (germline): LNHDA, SQIVND (reference sequence). The CDR3 totals 15 residues. This clone has only a few counts. Its antigen is not known. 60 Vbeta and 13 Jbeta primers were used in PCR. Using immunoSEQ multiplex PCR, the repertoire was profiled, and TCRdb retains in-frame clones only, with some absent. The repertoire consists of 140,000 or so clones, with approximately 57% occurring once and the leading ten covering around 2%. The material sequenced was PBMCs. The source is a male donor in good health and CMV-seronegative. J is TRBJ1-3 and V is TRBV19, with 8 bases fitting TRBD1. This chain's CDR3 is CASSTTGGSGNTIYF. Here the CDR3 DNA reads TGTGCCAGTAGTACAACAGGGGGCTCTGGAAACACCATATATTTT. Variable domain in full (rest from reference TRBV19 and TRBJ1-3): DGGITQSPKYLFRKEGQNVTLSCEQNLNHDAMYWYRQDPGQGLRLIYYSQIVNDFQKGDIAEGYSVSREKKESFPLTVTSAQKNPTAFYLCASSTTGGSGNTIYFGEGSWLTVV.